These T cell receptor beta chains were read from a single sample in a study of cytomegalovirus exposure and HLA in healthy donors. Measured with immunoSEQ multiplex PCR; TCRdb has only the in-frame clones, and not every one. Among 100,000 to 150,000 clones listed, around 80% were seen once. The sample consisted of PBMCs. The receptors come from a woman aged 50 to 60 in good health and CMV-seronegative. CDR3s include the opening cysteine and the closing phenylalanine or tryptophan. The D gene is left open where the match is weak. Clone size is not always given. Where it is, it says once, few, many or a class for expanded clones.

j_gene: TRBJ2-2
d_gene: TRBD2
v_gene: TRBV4-1
abundance: NA
CDR3nt: TGCGCCAGCAGCCGCGGGGGTCTGGGGCAGGACACCGGGGAGCTGTTTTTT
CDR3aa: CASSRGGLGQDTGELFF

j_gene: TRBJ1-1
d_gene: TRBD1
v_gene: TRBV5-4
abundance: few
CDR3nt: TGTGCCAGCAGCTTGGAGTTGCAGGGGGCCGAAGCTTTCTTT
CDR3aa: CASSLELQGAEAFF

j_gene: TRBJ2-1
d_gene: TRBD2
v_gene: TRBV7-8
abundance: NA
CDR3nt: TGTGCCAGCAGACTCGTCGCCGGGACTAGCTACAATGAGCAGTTCTTC
CDR3aa: CASRLVAGTSYNEQFF

j_gene: TRBJ2-2
d_gene: NA
v_gene: TRBV4-1
abundance: NA
CDR3nt: TGCGCCAGCCTCAGCGGCACCGGGGAGCTGTTTTTT
CDR3aa: CASLSGTGELFF

j_gene: TRBJ2-3
d_gene: TRBD2
v_gene: TRBV5-6
abundance: NA
CDR3nt: TGTGCCAGCAGCCGGACTAGCGGGAGGAGTAGACTTAGCACAGATACGCAGTATTTT
CDR3aa: CASSRTSGRSRLSTDTQYF

j_gene: TRBJ1-2
d_gene: TRBD1
v_gene: TRBV28
abundance: NA
CDR3nt: TGTGCCAGCGCGGGACAGGGGAACTATGGCTACACCTTC
CDR3aa: CASAGQGNYGYTF

j_gene: TRBJ2-5
d_gene: TRBD1
v_gene: TRBV7-7
abundance: NA
CDR3nt: TGTGCTAGCAGCCGACGACAGGGTCAAGAGACCCAGTACTTC
CDR3aa: CASSRRQGQETQYF

j_gene: TRBJ1-4
d_gene: TRBD1
v_gene: TRBV30
abundance: NA
CDR3nt: TGTGCCTTCCGAAAGGGGGCACGACTGTTTTTT
CDR3aa: CAFRKGARLFF

j_gene: TRBJ2-1
d_gene: TRBD2
v_gene: TRBV11-1
abundance: NA
CDR3nt: TGTGCCAGCAGGGAGAAGAACCCGGGACTAGCGGACCACTACAATGAGCAGTTCTTC
CDR3aa: CASREKNPGLADHYNEQFF

j_gene: TRBJ1-1
d_gene: NA
v_gene: TRBV5-6
abundance: NA
CDR3nt: TGTGCCAGCAGTCCGACAAATGACAGGGAAGCTTTCTTT
CDR3aa: CASSPTNDREAFF

j_gene: TRBJ2-1
d_gene: TRBD2
v_gene: TRBV4-3
abundance: once
CDR3nt: TGCGCCAGCAGCCAAGAAGGTCGAAGCGGGAGGGCCGATGAGCAGTTCTTC
CDR3aa: CASSQEGRSGRADEQFF